This passage covers 10 T cell receptor beta chains from one sample sequenced in a study of shared clonotypes between healthy human individuals. The table came from immunoSEQ multiplex PCR; TCRdb's copy has only in-frame clones and leaves some out. The sample holds about 1.1 million clones, 70% to 85% seen once. Sequencing was performed on memory CD4+ T cells from PBMCs. As to subset: CD45RA-negative fraction. Receptors were obtained from a man younger than 35 in good health. Some clones in this sample may be carry-over from other donors' samples.

V and J are TRBV2 and TRBJ1-6; D is possibly TRBD1 (5 bases). CDR3 size: 15 residues. The germline gives CDR1 SNHLY, CDR2 FYNNEI. For the CDR3, the DNA is TGTGCGGGGAGAGTTACAGGACTGGGGGATTCACCCCTCCACTTT. This encodes CAGRVTGLGDSPLHF.

Comment on this clone: This CDR3 fails to terminate in the conserved phenylalanine or tryptophan, so it likely reflects a read error. V usage is TRBV7-9 and J usage is TRBJ2-4, with 7 positions matching TRBD2. The germline gives CDR1 SEHNR, CDR2 FQNEAQ (reference sequence). CDR3 length: 19 amino acids. Losses at the gene ends were 6 bases for V and 2 bases for J; bases not matched to a gene: 19. The chain's CDR3 is CASSFPRENLSTPKNIQYL. In nucleotides, the CDR3 is TGTGCCAGCAGTTTCCCGCGGGAGAACCTTAGTACCCCCAAAAACATTCAGTACTTA.

This chain joins TRBV28 and TRBJ2-3; D may be TRBD2 (6 bases). With 7 bases removed from V and 5 bases from J, the gap between germline ends came to 13 bases. Germline lookup yields CDR1 MDHEN and CDR2 SYDVKM. The CDR3 contains 13 residues. Here the CDR3 reads CASTGGSGDTQYF. Written as DNA, the CDR3 is TGTGCCAGCACAGGAGGGTCCGGAGATACGCAGTATTTT.

This clone was picked up one time. The chain joins TRBV6-5 to TRBJ1-5; D is unresolved. With 5 bases removed from V and 0 bases from J, the gap between germline ends came to 11 bases. The CDR3 runs 15 residues. The germline V gene has CDR1 MNHEY and CDR2 SVGAGI. DNA for the CDR3: TGTGCCAGCAGTAAAGGGTTTTTTAGCAATCAGCCCCAGCATTTT. Translating gives CASSKGFFSNQPQHF.

This sequence joins TRBV6-6 and TRBJ2-2; D may match TRBD1 or TRBD2 (6 bases each). Between the trimmed V and J ends, which lost 6 bases and 2 bases, there was a span of 13 bases. CDR1 and CDR2 from the germline V gene are MNHNY and SVGAGI (reference sequence). This CDR3 has 15 amino acids. The CDR3 sequence: CASSSRGHNTGELFF. CDR3 sequence (DNA): TGTGCCAGCAGCTCGCGGGGACACAACACCGGGGAGCTGTTTTTT.

The chain couples TRBV7-2 to TRBJ1-2; D is perhaps TRBD1 (5 bases). V shed 3 bases and J shed 2 bases, with 13 bases lying between them. The CDR3 runs to 15 residues. Germline values: CDR1 SGHTA, CDR2 FQGNSA. The CDR3: CASSFPGLRNYGYTF. CDR3 nucleotide sequence: TGTGCCAGCAGCTTCCCGGGACTGCGAAACTATGGCTACACCTTC.

This sequence joins TRBV4-1 and TRBJ2-1; 9 nucleotides agree with TRBD2. Germline trimming cut 8 bases from V and 4 bases from J; bases unmatched to any gene: 24. CDR1 and CDR2 (germline): MGHRA, YSYEKL. The CDR3 is 20 amino acids. CDR3 amino acids: CASGTARLAGLVSGYNEQFF. CDR3 nucleotides: TGCGCCAGCGGTACTGCGAGGCTAGCGGGATTAGTGAGTGGGTACAATGAGCAGTTCTTC.

The rearrangement joins TRBV5-6 to TRBJ2-3; 7 bases agree with TRBD2. There are 15 residues in the CDR3. The germline V gene has CDR1 SGHDT and CDR2 YYEEEE. The trim removed 6 bases at V and 2 bases at J, leaving 9 bases unmatched. The CDR3 DNA is TGTGCCAGCACCCGAGGGGAGGGACCCACAGATACGCAGTATTTT. Translated: CASTRGEGPTDTQYF.

The chain carries TRBV5-1 and TRBJ2-3; D unresolved. Germline CDR1 and CDR2: SGHRS and YFSETQ. This CDR3 is built from 15 residues. Trimming shortened V by 7 bases and J by 3 bases, and 18 bases separated the two germline ends. The CDR3 DNA reads TGCGCCAGCGGAGACACCCCCGCTGGAACAGATACGCAGTATTTT. Amino acids: CASGDTPAGTDTQYF.

The V and J genes are TRBV5-1 and TRBJ2-7, with D perhaps given as TRBD1 or TRBD2 (5 bases each). CDR3 length equals 17 residues. The germline V gene encodes CDR1 SGHRS and CDR2 YFSETQ. With 2 bases removed from V and 0 bases from J, the gap between germline ends came to 18 bases. This CDR3 is CASSFDGTPSNSYEQYF. CDR3 DNA: TGCGCCAGCAGCTTCGACGGGACCCCTTCAAACTCCTACGAGCAGTACTTC. The full variable domain, in which reference TRBV5-1 and TRBJ2-7 provide the parts outside the CDR3, is KAGVTQTPRYLIKTRGQQVTLSCSPISGHRSVSWYQQTPGQGLQFLFEYFSETQRNKGNFPGRFSGRQFSNSRSEMNVSTLELGDSALYLCASSFDGTPSNSYEQYFGPGTRLTVT.